These 21 T cell receptor beta chains originate from one sample sequenced in a study of blood T cell repertoires in COVID-19. Sequencing used immunoSEQ multiplex PCR; TCRdb keeps in-frame clones, though not all of them. The sample shows roughly 250,000 clones, approximately 87% of them seen only once. Sample: peripheral blood. Source of these receptors: a woman in her fifties or sixties with acute or convalescent COVID-19.

The rearrangement uses TRBV6-2 or TRBV6-3 and TRBJ1-5; perhaps TRBD1 as D (6 bases). Trimming took off 4 bases at V and 0 bases at J, with 13 bases between the two ends. The CDR3 contains 16 residues. Germline V gene data show CDR1 as MNHEY and CDR2 as SVGEGT. CDR3 coding DNA: TGTGCCAGCAGTTTGGACAGAACTTATAGCAATCAGCCCCAGCATTTT. Encoded protein: CASSLDRTYSNQPQHF.

This chain joins TRBV24-1 and TRBJ1-4, with 10 bases matching TRBD1. V dropped 3 bases and J dropped 7; count of bases not matched to a gene: 4. This CDR3 is built from 15 residues. The germline V gene has CDR1 KGHDR and CDR2 SFDVKD. CDR3 sequence reads: CATSDPGQGIEKLFF. The DNA of the CDR3 is TGTGCCACCAGTGATCCGGGACAGGGGATTGAAAAACTGTTTTTT.

This chain uses TRBV27 with TRBJ2-7, with 9 bases matching TRBD1. CDR3 length: 15 residues. V lost 4 bases and J lost 4; bases outside the gene matches: 8. The germline V gene encodes CDR1 MNHEY and CDR2 SMNVEV (reference sequence). The CDR3 protein is CASSSTGTGSYEQYF. CDR3 nucleotides: TGTGCCAGCAGTTCCACCGGGACAGGGTCGTACGAGCAGTACTTC.

This clone has a single count. The rearrangement uses TRBV19 and TRBJ2-7; D is perhaps TRBD2 (6 bases). Trimming pared 5 bases from V and 2 bases from J, leaving 13 bases between. This CDR3 comprises 14 residues. Germline CDR1 LNHDA, CDR2 SQIVND (reference sequence). The CDR3 here is CASSRGGTTYEQYF. The CDR3 DNA reads as TGTGCCAGTAGTCGCGGAGGGACCACCTACGAGCAGTACTTC.

The chain carries TRBV6-2 or TRBV6-3 and TRBJ2-7, with 8 bases fitting TRBD1. After removal of 5 bases from V and 2 bases from J, the junction contained 5 bases not matched to a gene. This CDR3 region has 14 residues. Germline lookup yields CDR1 MNHEY and CDR2 SVGEGT. CDR3 sequence (DNA): TGTGCCAGCAGTCGGACAGGGCTCCCCTACGAGCAGTACTTC. It yields the protein CASSRTGLPYEQYF.

J is TRBJ1-1 and V is TRBV7-2, with 8 nucleotides matching TRBD1. The CDR3 loop spans 16 amino acids. Trimming took 0 bases from V and 0 from J; bases not matched to a gene: 3. The V gene's germline CDR1 is SGHTA and CDR2 FQGNSA. The CDR3 reads CASSLARTGLNTEAFF. CDR3 in DNA: TGTGCCAGCAGCTTAGCTCGGACAGGGCTGAACACTGAAGCTTTCTTT. Full variable domain (missing parts from reference TRBV7-2 and TRBJ1-1): GAGVSQSPSNKVTEKGKDVELRCDPISGHTALYWYRQSLGQGLEFLIYFQGNSAPDKSGLPSDRFSAERTGGSVSTLTIQRTQQEDSAVYLCASSLARTGLNTEAFFGQGTRLTVV.

The rearrangement links TRBV7-3 to TRBJ2-1, with D perhaps matching TRBD2 (6 bases). V dropped 2 bases and J dropped 8 bases, with 10 bases sitting between them. Germline V lookup: CDR1 SGHTA, CDR2 FQGTGA. This CDR3 spans 13 amino acids. CDR3 amino acids: CASSLGGIDEQFF. The DNA of the CDR3 is TGTGCCAGCAGCTTAGGCGGGATCGATGAGCAGTTCTTC.

This clone was seen just once. V gene TRBV5-1 combines with J gene TRBJ2-3, with a weak D call TRBD2 (7 bases). The ends were cut back, 0 bases at V and 6 bases at J, with 11 bases in the middle. Per the germline V gene, CDR1 is SGHRS and CDR2 is YFSETQ. The CDR3 contains 14 residues. The CDR3 is CASSLDREGDTQYF. The DNA for the CDR3 is TGCGCCAGCAGCTTGGACAGGGAGGGGGATACGCAGTATTTT.

The CDR3 region has the DNA TGTGCCAGCAGGTCGACAGAGAATCAGCCCCAGCATTTT. Translating it yields CASRSTENQPQHF. The chain joins TRBV2 to TRBJ1-5, with D perhaps TRBD1 (5 bases). V was pared by 6 bases and J by 4 bases, with 10 bases between. Germline V gene data show CDR1 as SNHLY and CDR2 as FYNNEI. The CDR3 totals 13 residues. The variable domain in full, completed from reference TRBV2 and TRBJ1-5, reads EPEVTQTPSHQVTQMGQEVILRCVPISNHLYFYWYRQILGQKVEFLVSFYNNEISEKSEIFDDQFSVERPDGSNFTLKIRSTKLEDSAMYFCASRSTENQPQHFGDGTRLSIL.

The V gene is TRBV30, the J gene TRBJ2-7; 10 nucleotides line up with TRBD2. With V trimmed by 3 bases and J by 2 bases, 4 bases remained unmatched. The CDR3 is 14 amino acids. CDR1 GTSNPN and CDR2 SVGIG come from the germline V gene (reference sequence). This chain's CDR3 is CAWRKAGGTYEQYF. The CDR3 coding sequence is TGTGCCTGGAGAAAAGCGGGAGGGACCTACGAGCAGTACTTC.

The chain links TRBV28 to TRBJ2-1; the match to TRBD2 covers 10 bases. J gave up 4 bases and V 2 bases, and 14 bases lay outside the gene matches. Germline CDR1 and CDR2: MDHEN and SYDVKM. This CDR3 has 19 amino acids. The chain's CDR3 is CASSLASVAGGDPYNEQFF. As DNA, the CDR3 is TGTGCCAGCAGTTTAGCCTCGGTAGCGGGAGGAGACCCGTACAATGAGCAGTTCTTC.

The chain employs TRBV28 and TRBJ2-5; 10 positions agree with TRBD1. The germline V gene has CDR1 MDHEN and CDR2 SYDVKM. V dropped 1 base and J dropped 3; count of bases not matched to a gene: 2. This CDR3 has 15 residues. Here the CDR3 DNA reads TGTGCCAGCAGTTTATCGGGGACAGGGGAAGAGACCCAGTACTTC. Its protein product is CASSLSGTGEETQYF.

J is TRBJ2-3 and V is TRBV6-6, with TRBD1 as a possible D gene (5 bases). The V gene lost 8 bases and the J gene lost 0 bases, with 12 bases spanning the gap. Germline CDR1 and CDR2: MNHNY and SVGAGI (reference sequence). This CDR3 contains 14 residues. The CDR3, as DNA: TGTGCCAGCTTCAACAGGCCTAGCACAGATACGCAGTATTTT. Its protein is CASFNRPSTDTQYF.

The chain joins TRBV11-1 to TRBJ2-5; TRBD2 matches 7 bases. The CDR3 loop spans 15 amino acids. Germline V CDR1 and CDR2: SGHAT, FQDESV (reference sequence). V lost 3 bases to trimming and J lost 2 bases; unmatched junction nucleotides: 6. This chain's CDR3 is CASSLLAVPQETQYF. CDR3 DNA sequence: TGTGCCAGCAGCTTGCTAGCGGTCCCTCAAGAGACCCAGTACTTC.

The gene calls are TRBV6-1 and TRBJ2-7, with D possibly being TRBD1 (5 bases). Trimming took off 1 base at V and 0 bases at J, with 7 bases between the two ends. Germline V gene sequence: CDR1 MNHNS, CDR2 SASEGT. This CDR3 region has 14 residues. The CDR3 coding sequence is TGTGCCAGCAGTGAAGTAGACAGCTCCTACGAGCAGTACTTC. Translation: CASSEVDSSYEQYF.

The chain links TRBV21-1 to TRBJ2-1; no DNA check was done on the table's D call, TRBD2. TRBV21-1 is given as a pseudogene. This CDR3 has 16 residues. The CDR3 sequence: CASTELAGARWNEQFF. The CDR3 nucleotides are TGTGCCAGCACCGAACTAGCGGGAGCGCGGTGGAATGAGCAGTTCTTC.

The J gene is TRBJ2-5, the V gene TRBV10-3, with 9 bases matching TRBD1. The CDR3 runs to 14 residues. Germline CDR1 ENHRY, CDR2 SYGVKD. V lost 6 bases to trimming and J lost 4 bases; unmatched junction nucleotides: 6. CDR3 nucleotides: TGTGCCATCAGCAGCGAGACAGGGGGAGAGACCCAGTACTTC. This translates into CAISSETGGETQYF.

On this clone itself: Other DNA variants within this sample encode the same CDR3. This chain links TRBV9 with TRBJ1-2; 7 positions agree with TRBD1. From germline, CDR1 is SGDLS and CDR2 YYNGEE. V trimming: 1 base; J trimming: 3 bases; junction bases outside the gene matches: 0. The CDR3 runs to 13 residues. Written as DNA, the CDR3 is TGTGCCAGCAGCGTACAGGGGGACTATGGCTACACCTTC. It codes for CASSVQGDYGYTF.

The V and J genes are TRBV28 and TRBJ1-1; possibly TRBD1 for D (5 bases). The CDR3 totals 14 residues. CDR1 MDHEN and CDR2 SYDVKM come from the germline V gene. The V gene lost 5 bases and the J gene lost 0 bases, with 10 bases spanning the gap. The CDR3 protein is CASSGGSLNTEAFF. The CDR3 nucleotides are TGTGCCAGCAGTGGGGGGTCTCTGAACACTGAAGCTTTCTTT.

This clone was seen a single time. The chain is built from TRBV15 and TRBJ1-1; D is uncertain. The length of the CDR3 is 14 residues. V shed 0 bases and J shed 0 bases, with 5 bases lying between them. Per germline, CDR1 LNHNV and CDR2 YYDKDF (reference sequence). In DNA, the CDR3 is TGTGCCACCAGCAGAGATCAGGTGAACACTGAAGCTTTCTTT. This encodes CATSRDQVNTEAFF.

The chain has TRBV9 and TRBJ1-4; TRBD1 might be the D (6 bases). Per germline, CDR1 SGDLS and CDR2 YYNGEE. This CDR3 spans 16 amino acids. Deletions cut 0 bases from V and 0 bases from J, with 9 bases between. The CDR3 sequence is CASSVVAGATNEKLFF. CDR3 DNA: TGTGCCAGCAGCGTAGTAGCAGGGGCAACTAATGAAAAACTGTTTTTT.